This T cell receptor beta chain was sequenced during a study of beta chain features in type 1 diabetes. Findings and caveats of the study: Shortening that was moderate but significant affected the TCRB CDR3s of Type 1 diabetes patients in all four CD4+ subsets. Researchers reported that naive, central memory and Treg TCRB repertoires appeared more similar in patients than in healthy donors.

Since all of the isolated RNA was reverse transcribed, expressed TCRB transcripts were what got sequenced. The method was immunoSEQ multiplex PCR; TCRdb's version includes in-frame clones alone and lacks a portion of them. The sample has some 350,000 clones, roughly 9.8% seen once. This CDR3 is built from 16 residues. V gave up 0 bases and J gave up 6 bases; unmatched junction bases: 11. CDR1 MNHEY and CDR2 SVGAGI come from the germline V gene. This clone was picked up a small number of times. Its antigen is unidentified. The rearrangement links TRBV6-5 to TRBJ2-7; the match to TRBD2 covers 7 bases. The sample was central memory CD4+ T cells from blood. This clonotype originated in a man aged 25 to 40 with type 1 diabetes. The CDR3 protein is CASSYSWGGVPSEQYF. In DNA form, the CDR3 reads TGTGCCAGCAGTTACTCCTGGGGGGGGGTTCCTTCCGAGCAGTACTTC.